This paragraph covers one TCR beta chain sequence. Its antigen is unidentified. Germline V gene lookup returns CDR1 MNHEY and CDR2 SMNVEV (reference sequence). V lost 4 bases, J lost 4 bases, and 16 bases lay in between. The CDR3 sequence is 15 residues long. Autoimmune disease history or systemic immunosuppression barred patients. These data belong to a study of OX40 agonist ivuxolimab in advanced cancers. For the study at large: Patients with hepatocellular carcinoma, melanoma, renal cell or head and neck cancer made up the dose-escalation patients.

Sequencing was performed with immunoSEQ multiplex PCR; in TCRdb, only in-frame clones are kept and a portion is missing. Among about 130,000 clones listed, just over 90% were seen once. Study outcomes and limitations: Determination of antigen specificity was not performed for the expanded peripheral T cells. Clones of CD4+ and CD8+ blood T cells grew by week 6 at doses of 0.1 to 3.0 mg/kg.

This specimen was CD4+ or CD8+ T cells sorted from blood, taken in a trial of the OX40 agonist ivuxolimab. This TCR was recovered from an adult with an advanced solid tumor such as melanoma, head and neck, liver or kidney cancer. The rearrangement uses TRBV27 and TRBJ2-5; perhaps TRBD1 as D (6 bases). The CDR3 DNA reads as TGTGCCAGCAGTTCCTCTTGGACAGTCAGAGAGACCCAGTACTTC. As protein: CASSSSWTVRETQYF.